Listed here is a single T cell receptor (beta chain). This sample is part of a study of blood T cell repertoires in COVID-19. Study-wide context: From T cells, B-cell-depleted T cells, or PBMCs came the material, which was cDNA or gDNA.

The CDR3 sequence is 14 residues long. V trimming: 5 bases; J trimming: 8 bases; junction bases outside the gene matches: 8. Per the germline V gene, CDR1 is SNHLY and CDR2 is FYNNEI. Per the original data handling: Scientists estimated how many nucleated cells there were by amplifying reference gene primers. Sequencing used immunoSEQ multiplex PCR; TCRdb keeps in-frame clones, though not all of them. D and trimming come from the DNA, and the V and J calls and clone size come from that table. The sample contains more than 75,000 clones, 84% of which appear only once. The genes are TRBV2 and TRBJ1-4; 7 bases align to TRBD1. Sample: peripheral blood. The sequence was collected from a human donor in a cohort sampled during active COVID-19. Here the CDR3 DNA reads TGTGCCAGCAGTCCTGACAGGGTCTCCGAAAAACTGTTTTTT. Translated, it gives CASSPDRVSEKLFF.